The source of this TCR beta chain is a study of cytomegalovirus exposure and HLA in healthy donors. The ends were cut back, 6 bases at V and 4 bases at J, with 11 bases in the middle. This CDR3 contains 12 residues. Germline CDR1 SGHKS, CDR2 YYEKEE (reference sequence). PCR involved 60 Vbeta and 13 Jbeta primers. Produced via immunoSEQ multiplex PCR; TCRdb's table is partial and in-frame only. The data hold about 140,000 clones, with roughly 81% observed a single time. The chain joins TRBV5-5 to TRBJ2-7, with D uncertain. Material: PBMCs. The TCR sequence derives from a female donor in good health and CMV-seronegative. CDR3 DNA: TGTGCCAGCAACCTCCGAGGATACGAGCAGTACTTC. Translated: CASNLRGYEQYF.